The rows below give T cell receptor beta chains drawn from one sample of a study of blood T cell repertoires in COVID-19. TCRdb keeps only in-frame clones here, not all; method: immunoSEQ multiplex PCR. The profile covers roughly 100,000 clones, with over 75% appearing a single time and 6.2% taken by the ten largest. The sequencing input was peripheral blood. The receptors were gathered from a human donor in a cohort sampled during active COVID-19. Each CDR3 is given with its conserved first and last residue.

j_gene: TRBJ2-5
v_gene: TRBV7-8
CDR3aa: CASTPETQYF

j_gene: TRBJ1-3
v_gene: TRBV11-2
CDR3aa: CASNNRPLTSGNTIYF

j_gene: TRBJ1-4
v_gene: TRBV7-8
CDR3aa: CASSSNRVGEKLFF

j_gene: TRBJ2-6
v_gene: TRBV30
CDR3aa: CACRRGTDRALWGGNVLTF

j_gene: TRBJ1-4
v_gene: TRBV28
CDR3aa: CASSKTPNNEKLFF

j_gene: TRBJ2-3
v_gene: TRBV5-1
CDR3aa: CASSLGRPRGGGTDTQYF

j_gene: TRBJ1-1
v_gene: TRBV4-1
CDR3aa: CASSQIDRADRNTEAFF

j_gene: TRBJ2-3
v_gene: TRBV10-2
CDR3aa: CASSPGQDSWQYF

j_gene: TRBJ2-7
v_gene: TRBV7-8
CDR3aa: CASSLARDWTYEQYF

j_gene: TRBJ1-3
v_gene: TRBV27
CDR3aa: CASSPFASGTVGNTIYF

j_gene: TRBJ2-7
v_gene: TRBV18
CDR3aa: CASSPQSGSYEQYF

j_gene: TRBJ2-5
v_gene: TRBV15
CDR3aa: CATGKGASETQYF

j_gene: TRBJ1-3
v_gene: TRBV15
CDR3aa: CATSRDGTGAGGNTIYF

j_gene: TRBJ2-3
v_gene: TRBV5-5
CDR3aa: CASSVLRDRGIYTQYF

j_gene: TRBJ2-3
v_gene: TRBV6-4
CDR3aa: CASSVSQGDTQYF

j_gene: TRBJ2-4
v_gene: TRBV20-1
CDR3aa: CSASRSGRAGSKNIQYF

j_gene: TRBJ2-7
v_gene: TRBV4-1
CDR3aa: CASSQLVGSYEQYF